This TCR beta chain was captured in a study of patients and donors after allogeneic stem cell transplantation. MiXCR, run by TCRdb on the RT-PCR reads, gives a single entry per CDR3 protein. This sample has 70,000 to 100,000 distinct CDR3 sequences, with roughly 5.2% found just once. This clonotype turned up a few times. The sequence derives from a human donor who was either an allogeneic HSCT recipient or a stem cell or donor lymphocyte infusion donor (not recorded which). It is not recorded whose cells these are; they may come from a transplant donor. Material for sequencing was blood, either unsorted or a sorted T cell fraction (not recorded which).

The CDR3 is CASSKNRGPGTDTQYF. DNA of the CDR3: TGTGCCAGCAGTAAGAACCGGGGGCCCGGCACAGATACGCAGTATTTT. The chain carries TRBV12-3 or TRBV12-4 and TRBJ2-3, with D perhaps assigned TRBD1 or TRBD2 (6 bases each). This CDR3 spans 16 amino acids. The V end was cut by 5 bases, the J end by 1 base, with 16 bases between.